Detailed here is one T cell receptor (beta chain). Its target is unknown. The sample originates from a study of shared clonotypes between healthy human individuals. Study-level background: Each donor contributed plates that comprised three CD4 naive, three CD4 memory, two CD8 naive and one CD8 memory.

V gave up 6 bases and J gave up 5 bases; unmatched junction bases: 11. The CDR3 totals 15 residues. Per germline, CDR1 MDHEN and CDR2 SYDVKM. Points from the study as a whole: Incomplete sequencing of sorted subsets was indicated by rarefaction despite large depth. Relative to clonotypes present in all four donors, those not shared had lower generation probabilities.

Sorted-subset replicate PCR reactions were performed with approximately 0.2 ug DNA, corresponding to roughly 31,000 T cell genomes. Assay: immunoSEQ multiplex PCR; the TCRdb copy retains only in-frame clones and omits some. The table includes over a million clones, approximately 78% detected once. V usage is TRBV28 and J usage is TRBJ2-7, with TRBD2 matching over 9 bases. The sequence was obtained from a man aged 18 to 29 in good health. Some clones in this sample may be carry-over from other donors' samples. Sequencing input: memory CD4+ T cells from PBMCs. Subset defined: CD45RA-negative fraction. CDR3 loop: CASSPPGSGRHEQYF. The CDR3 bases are TGTGCCAGCAGCCCCCCTGGGAGCGGGAGGCACGAGCAGTACTTC.